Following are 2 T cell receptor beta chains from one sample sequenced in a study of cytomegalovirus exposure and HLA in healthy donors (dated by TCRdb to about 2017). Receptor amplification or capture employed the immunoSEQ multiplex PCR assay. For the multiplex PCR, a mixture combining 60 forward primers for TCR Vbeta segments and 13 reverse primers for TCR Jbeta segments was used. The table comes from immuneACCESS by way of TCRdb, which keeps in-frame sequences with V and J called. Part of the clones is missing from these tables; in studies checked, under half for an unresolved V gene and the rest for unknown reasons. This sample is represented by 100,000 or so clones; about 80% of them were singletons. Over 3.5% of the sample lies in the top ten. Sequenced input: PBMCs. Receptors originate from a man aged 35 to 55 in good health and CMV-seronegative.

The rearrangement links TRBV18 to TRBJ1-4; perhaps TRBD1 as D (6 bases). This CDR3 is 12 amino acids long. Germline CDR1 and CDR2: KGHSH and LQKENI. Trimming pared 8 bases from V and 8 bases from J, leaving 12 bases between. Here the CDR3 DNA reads TGTGCCAGCCAAAAGAGGGGGGAAAAACTGTTTTTT. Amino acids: CASQKRGEKLFF.

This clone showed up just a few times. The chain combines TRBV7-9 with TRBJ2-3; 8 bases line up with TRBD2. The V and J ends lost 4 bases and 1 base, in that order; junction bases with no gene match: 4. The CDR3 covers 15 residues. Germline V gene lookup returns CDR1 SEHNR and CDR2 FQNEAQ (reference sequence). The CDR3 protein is CASSSTGLGTDTQYF. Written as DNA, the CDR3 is TGTGCCAGCAGCTCCACGGGACTAGGCACAGATACGCAGTATTTT.